A single sample gave rise to the 21 T cell receptor beta chains below, sequenced in a study of CD8 T cells in Susac syndrome. With random hexamers, roughly 0.45 to 1 ug RNA was reverse transcribed. TCRdb itself ran the immunoSEQ multiplex PCR reads through MiXCR, one entry per CDR3 protein. The sample lists approximately 170,000 distinct CDR3 sequences, 80% to 95% occurring once. The sample taken for sequencing was CD4+ T cells from PBMCs. The source of these receptors is a human donor in good health.

The J gene is TRBJ2-1, the V gene TRBV7-3; 12 nucleotides match TRBD2. From germline, CDR1 is SGHTA and CDR2 FQGTGA. The CDR3 extends over 15 amino acids. V dropped 5 bases and J dropped 8; count of bases not matched to a gene: 7. CDR3 sequence (DNA): TGTGCCAGCAGCATGACTAGCGGGGGTTTCGATGAGCAGTTCTTC. Translation: CASSMTSGGFDEQFF.

This rearrangement joins TRBV6-1 to TRBJ2-7, with TRBD1 matching over 10 bases. With 8 bases clipped from V and 4 bases from J, the junction kept 5 bases outside the gene matches. Germline V lookup: CDR1 MNHNS, CDR2 SASEGT. CDR3 size: 13 residues. In DNA form, the CDR3 reads TGTGCCAGCCGGGACAGGGGAAGGTACGAGCAGTACTTC. Translation gives CASRDRGRYEQYF.

This clonotype was counted between two and nine times. The V call is TRBV9, the J call TRBJ1-2; weak D call: TRBD1 (5 bases). Germline CDR1 reads SGDLS; CDR2 reads YYNGEE. Deletions cut 4 bases from V and 1 base from J, with 8 bases between. This CDR3 has 13 residues. CDR3 residues: CASSRDFNYGYTF. CDR3 coding DNA: TGTGCCAGCAGCAGGGACTTTAACTATGGCTACACCTTC.

V usage is TRBV4-2 and J usage is TRBJ2-1; 15 nucleotides align to TRBD2. CDR1 LGHNA and CDR2 YNFKEQ come from the germline V gene. This CDR3 comprises 18 residues. The trim removed 1 base at V and 4 bases at J, leaving 5 bases unmatched. The CDR3 sequence: CASSQGWTSGGAYNEQFF. CDR3 bases: TGTGCCAGCAGCCAAGGATGGACTAGCGGGGGGGCTTACAATGAGCAGTTCTTC.

The chain carries TRBV20-1 and TRBJ1-2, with 11 bases that match TRBD1. The CDR3 is 14 residues long. The germline V gene encodes CDR1 DFQATT and CDR2 SNEGSKA (reference sequence). The V and J ends lost 4 bases and 4 bases, in that order; junction bases with no gene match: 5. In nucleotides, the CDR3 is TGCAGTGCTACCGGGACAGGGGGTAGCTATGGCTACACCTTC. Translated: CSATGTGGSYGYTF.

This chain uses TRBV6-1 with TRBJ1-2; possibly TRBD1 for D (5 bases). CDR1 MNHNS and CDR2 SASEGT come from the germline V gene. V was pared by 1 base and J by 4 bases, with 19 bases between. The CDR3 totals 17 residues. CDR3 coding DNA: TGTGCCAGCAGTGAAGTGGTGAGGCAGGGCCGGACCTATGGCTACACCTTC. This translates into CASSEVVRQGRTYGYTF.

The rearrangement joins TRBV24-1 to TRBJ1-4; possibly TRBD1 for D (5 bases). The CDR3 loop spans 16 amino acids. The germline V gene has CDR1 KGHDR and CDR2 SFDVKD. V lost 5 bases, J lost 0 bases, and 12 bases lay in between. The CDR3 sequence: CATSVGRTATNEKLFF. The CDR3 nucleotides read TGTGCCACCAGTGTGGGGCGGACTGCAACTAATGAAAAACTGTTTTTT.

The V and J genes are TRBV6-1 and TRBJ2-3; TRBD2 matches at 8 bases. The CDR3 is 16 residues long. Germline assignment: CDR1 MNHNS and CDR2 SASEGT. V lost 5 bases and J lost 6; bases outside the gene matches: 13. CDR3 protein: CASSRAKAGVADTQYF. The CDR3 nucleotides read TGTGCCAGCAGTAGGGCGAAAGCGGGGGTGGCGGATACGCAGTATTTT.

CDR3 sequence (DNA): TGTGCCAGCTCACCGGGTGAAGGGGGCACTGAAGCTTTCTTT. It yields the protein CASSPGEGGTEAFF. The chain joins TRBV18 to TRBJ1-1; TRBD1 is a possible D gene (6 bases). V was clipped by 3 bases and J by 4 bases, with 12 bases between them. CDR1 is KGHSH and CDR2 is LQKENI in the germline V gene. This CDR3 has 14 residues.

This chain joins TRBV2 and TRBJ2-1; D remains unclear. The V end was cut by 7 bases, the J end by 5 bases, with 18 bases between. The CDR3 covers 15 residues. Germline V gene sequence: CDR1 SNHLY, CDR2 FYNNEI. CDR3 sequence: CASTPNLDGDNEQFF. In DNA, the CDR3 is TGTGCCAGCACACCAAACTTGGACGGAGACAATGAGCAGTTCTTC.

This clonotype has a single count. V is TRBV5-1 and J is TRBJ2-7, with TRBD1 matching 7 bases. Germline V lookup: CDR1 SGHRS, CDR2 YFSETQ. The CDR3 has 15 amino acids. The V gene end was trimmed by 4 bases and the J gene end by 7 bases; junction bases not matched to a gene: 14. The CDR3 region is CASSPPGGQSREQYF. The CDR3, as DNA: TGCGCCAGCAGCCCACCAGGGGGACAGTCGAGGGAGCAGTACTTC.

This rearrangement joins TRBV13 to TRBJ2-3; 7 bases agree with TRBD1. CDR3 length: 13 amino acids. Trimming cost V 9 bases and J 1 base; bases outside gene matches: 4. CDR1 is PRHDT, CDR2 FYEKMQ, per germline (reference sequence). CDR3 bases: TGTGCCAGTCGACAGGGCGGCACAGATACGCAGTATTTT. Its protein product is CASRQGGTDTQYF.

The genes are TRBV5-6 and TRBJ2-1, with D perhaps given as TRBD1 or TRBD2 (5 bases each). The CDR3 length is 13 residues. Germline assignment: CDR1 SGHDT and CDR2 YYEEEE. The germline V and J ends were trimmed by 1 base and 8 bases, with 10 bases remaining between them. The DNA of the CDR3 is TGTGCCAGCAGCTTGTGGGGGTCGGATGAGCAGTTCTTC. It specifies CASSLWGSDEQFF.

The J gene is TRBJ2-6, the V gene TRBV9, with TRBD2 as a possible D gene (5 bases). From germline, CDR1 is SGDLS and CDR2 YYNGEE. CDR3 length equals 15 residues. Deletions cut 4 bases from V and 0 bases from J, with 8 bases between. CDR3 sequence reads: CASSIRDSGANVLTF. CDR3 bases: TGTGCCAGCAGCATACGGGACTCTGGGGCCAACGTCCTGACTTTC. Using reference TRBV9 and TRBJ2-6 for the parts outside the CDR3, the full variable domain is DSGVTQTPKHLITATGQRVTLRCSPRSGDLSVYWYQQSLDQGLQFLIQYYNGEERAKGNILERFSAQQFPDLHSELNLSSLELGDSALYFCASSIRDSGANVLTFGAGSRLTVL.

The chain links TRBV24-1 to TRBJ2-2, with 9 bases aligning to TRBD1. Germline V lookup: CDR1 KGHDR, CDR2 SFDVKD. This CDR3 contains 15 residues. Losses at the gene ends were 7 bases for V and 3 bases for J; bases not matched to a gene: 5. CDR3 bases: TGTGCCACCAGCTCGACAGGGGGGGACACCGGGGAGCTGTTTTTT. This codes for CATSSTGGDTGELFF.

The J gene is TRBJ1-1, the V gene TRBV20-1; TRBD1 is a possible D gene (6 bases). CDR3 length equals 14 residues. CDR1 is DFQATT, CDR2 SNEGSKA, per germline (reference sequence). This CDR3 is CRGAGPSRNTEAFF. In nucleotides, the CDR3 is TGCAGGGGGGCGGGGCCCTCGAGGAACACTGAAGCTTTCTTT.

The rearrangement links TRBV12-3 or TRBV12-4 to TRBJ2-3, with D perhaps assigned TRBD1 or TRBD2 (5 bases each). The CDR3 consists of 13 residues. V gave up 5 bases and J gave up 5 bases, with 11 bases separating them. The CDR3 DNA follows: TGTGCCAGCAGTCCGGGACGGGAAGATACGCAGTATTTT. Translating gives CASSPGREDTQYF.

The V call is TRBV5-4, the J call TRBJ2-7, with a weak D call TRBD2 (6 bases). Per germline, CDR1 SGHNT and CDR2 YYREEE (reference sequence). Trimming took off 0 bases at V and 3 bases at J, with 13 bases between the two ends. This CDR3 comprises 15 residues. The CDR3 loop reads CASSLAGGQNYEQYF. CDR3 nucleotide sequence: TGTGCCAGCAGCTTGGCTGGAGGGCAAAACTACGAGCAGTACTTC. Complete variable domain (other parts from reference TRBV5-4 and TRBJ2-7): ETGVTQSPTHLIKTRGQQVTLRCSSQSGHNTVSWYQQALGQGPQFIFQYYREEENGRGNFPPRFSGLQFPNYSSELNVNALELDDSALYLCASSLAGGQNYEQYFGPGTRLTVT.

The rearrangement links TRBV10-3 to TRBJ2-5, with 9 bases lining up with TRBD2. This CDR3 has 15 amino acids. Germline CDR1 is ENHRY and CDR2 is SYGVKD. V dropped 3 bases and J dropped 3; count of bases not matched to a gene: 5. As DNA, the CDR3 is TGTGCCATCAGTGATCCGAGACTAGCGGAAGAGACCCAGTACTTC. It codes for CAISDPRLAEETQYF.

This chain uses TRBV18 with TRBJ1-2; D uncertain. Trimming took off 0 bases at V and 7 bases at J, with 9 bases between the two ends. CDR1 is KGHSH, CDR2 LQKENI, per germline. This CDR3 comprises 13 residues. Written as DNA, the CDR3 is TGTGCCAGCTCACCACCGGTCCAGGTTGGCTACACCTTC. It is translated as CASSPPVQVGYTF.

In this sample, this clonotype turned up once. The chain joins TRBV7-6 to TRBJ1-2; D call uncertain. The CDR3 runs 12 residues. Trimming left V 4 bases short and J 5 bases short, with 8 bases between. Looked up from germline, CDR1 is SGHVS and CDR2 is FNYEAQ. The CDR3 sequence is CASSSRDYGYTF. CDR3 coding DNA: TGTGCCAGCAGCTCTCGAGATTATGGCTACACCTTC.